Sequencing of this TCR beta chain was carried out in a study of cytomegalovirus exposure and HLA in healthy donors. Overall study: Among the approximately 400 donors who were genotyped, about 79% fell in the genetic ancestry cluster that is associated with self-reported Caucasian donors. Study results and caveats: Fewer N-insertions than the roughly 630-donor mean were reportedly shown by an Asian-associated ancestry cluster in a later analysis. Sequence variants that were highly shared formed a cluster that was likely a sequencing artifact.

The primer mix had 60 Vbeta and 13 Jbeta primers. The assay was immunoSEQ multiplex PCR, and TCRdb's table has in-frame clones only and misses some. The table records over 150,000 clones, 80% of them present only once. As concerns this clone: Antigen unknown.

Despite likely unrecorded immune exposures, the donors were nominally healthy at the time of sampling. This sequence originates from a woman between 35 and 50 years old in good health and CMV-seropositive. Sequencing was done on a sample of PBMCs.

The CDR3 sequence: CASSPQAFYNEQFF. Written as DNA, the CDR3 is TGTGCCAGCAGCCCCCAGGCTTTCTACAATGAGCAGTTCTTC. The chain uses TRBV7-3 and TRBJ2-1, with D unresolved. The germline gives CDR1 SGHTA, CDR2 FQGTGA. The CDR3 is 14 amino acids. The germline V and J ends were trimmed by 5 bases and 3 bases, with 11 bases remaining between them.